A single sample is the source of the 2 T cell receptor beta chains below, sequenced in a study of Ad26.COV2.S vaccination and SARS-CoV-2 variants. The assay was immunoSEQ multiplex PCR, and TCRdb's table has in-frame clones only and misses some. The table shows approximately 350,000 clones, with roughly 84% occurring only once. Regarding treatment: around 19 received Ad26.COV2.S at low or high dose, single or two shots; roughly five received placebo; per-sample allocation not given. Sampling was performed 63 days after the first vaccine or placebo injection. The sequenced sample was peripheral blood, obtained in a trial of Ad26.COV2.S vaccine versus placebo. These receptors came from a person aged 18 to 65 who received the Ad26.COV2.S COVID-19 vaccine or a placebo.

The chain uses TRBV18 and TRBJ1-3; 7 nucleotides line up with TRBD1. Germline values: CDR1 KGHSH, CDR2 LQKENI. The CDR3 runs to 15 residues. The J segment lost 3 bases and the V segment lost 1 base, leaving 3 bases of the junction unmatched. The CDR3 reads CASSPLGTDGNTIYF. In nucleotides, the CDR3 is TGTGCCAGCTCACCACTGGGGACAGATGGAAACACCATATATTTT.

The rearrangement links TRBV4-1 to TRBJ2-7; possible D gene TRBD2, 6 bases. Looked up from germline, CDR1 is MGHRA and CDR2 is YSYEKL. The CDR3 is 13 amino acids. The ends were cut back, 2 bases at V and 6 bases at J, with 11 bases in the middle. CDR3 in DNA: TGCGCCAGCAGCCAATCGACTAGAAGCGAGCAGTACTTC. Protein sequence: CASSQSTRSEQYF.